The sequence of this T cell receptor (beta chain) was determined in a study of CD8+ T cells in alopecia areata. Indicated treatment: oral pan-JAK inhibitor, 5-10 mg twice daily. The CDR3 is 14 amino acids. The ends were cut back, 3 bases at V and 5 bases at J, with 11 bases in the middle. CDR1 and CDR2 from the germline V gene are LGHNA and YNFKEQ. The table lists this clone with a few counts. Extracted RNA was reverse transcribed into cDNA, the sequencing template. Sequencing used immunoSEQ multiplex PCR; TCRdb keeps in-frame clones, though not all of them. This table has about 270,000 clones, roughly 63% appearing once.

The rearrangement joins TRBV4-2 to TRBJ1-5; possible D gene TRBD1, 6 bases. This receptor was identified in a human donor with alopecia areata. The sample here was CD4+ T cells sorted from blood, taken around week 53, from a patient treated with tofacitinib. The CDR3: CASSQVGGDQPQHF. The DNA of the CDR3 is TGTGCCAGCAGCCAGGTAGGGGGTGATCAGCCCCAGCATTTT.